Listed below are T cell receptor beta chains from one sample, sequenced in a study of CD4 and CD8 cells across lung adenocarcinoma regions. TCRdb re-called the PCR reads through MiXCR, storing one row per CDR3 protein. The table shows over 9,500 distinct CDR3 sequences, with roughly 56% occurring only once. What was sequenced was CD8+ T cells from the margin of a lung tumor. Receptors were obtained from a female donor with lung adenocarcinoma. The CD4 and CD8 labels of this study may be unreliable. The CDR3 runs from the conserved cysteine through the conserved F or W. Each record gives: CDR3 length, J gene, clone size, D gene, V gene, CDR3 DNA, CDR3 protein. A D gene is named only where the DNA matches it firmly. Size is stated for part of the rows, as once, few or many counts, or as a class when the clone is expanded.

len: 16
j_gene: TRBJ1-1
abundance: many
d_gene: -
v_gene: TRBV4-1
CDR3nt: TGCGCCAGCAGCCAAGTTAAACGTGGAGTTGGCACTGAAGCTTTCTTT
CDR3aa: CASSQVKRGVGTEAFF

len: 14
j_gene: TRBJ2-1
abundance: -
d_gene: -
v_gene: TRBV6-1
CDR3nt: TGTGCCAGCAGCGACGCGGCCCGCCGCGGTGAGCAGTTCTTC
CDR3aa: CASSDAARRGEQFF

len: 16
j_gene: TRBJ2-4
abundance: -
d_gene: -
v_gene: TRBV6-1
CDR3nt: TGTGCCAGCAGTGCTACGGGGCACCCAGCCAAAGATATTCAGTACTTT
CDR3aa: CASSATGHPAKDIQYF

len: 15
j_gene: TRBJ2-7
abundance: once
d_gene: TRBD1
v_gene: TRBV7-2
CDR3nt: TGTGCCAGCAGCTCATCCGGGACAGGGTTTGACGAGCAGTACTTC
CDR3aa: CASSSSGTGFDEQYF

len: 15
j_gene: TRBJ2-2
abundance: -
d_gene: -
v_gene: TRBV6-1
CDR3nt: TGTGCCAGCATCATGGGGACTGCTAGCACAGGGACGCTGTATTTT
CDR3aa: CASIMGTASTGTLYF

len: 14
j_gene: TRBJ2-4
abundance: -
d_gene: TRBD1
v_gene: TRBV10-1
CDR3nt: TGCGCCGGCAGGGGGCTGTGTGCCAAAAACACGCAGTACTTC
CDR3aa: CAGRGLCAKNTQYF

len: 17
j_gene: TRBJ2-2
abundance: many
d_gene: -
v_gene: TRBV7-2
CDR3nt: TGTGCCAGCAGCCCCCTTACGGGCGGCACGGGGAGAGGGGAGCTGTTTTTT
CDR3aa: CASSPLTGGTGRGELFF

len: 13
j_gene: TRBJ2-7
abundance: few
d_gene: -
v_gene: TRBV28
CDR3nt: TGTGCCAGCACTCAACAGGGGACTTACGAGCAGTACTTC
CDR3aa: CASTQQGTYEQYF

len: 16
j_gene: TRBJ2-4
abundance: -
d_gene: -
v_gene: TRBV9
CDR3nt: TGTGCCAGCCGCGTAGAGGGTCGGGGTGCGAAAGATATTCAGTACTTC
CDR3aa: CASRVEGRGAKDIQYF

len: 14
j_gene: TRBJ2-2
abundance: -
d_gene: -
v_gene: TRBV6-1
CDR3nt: TGTGCCAGCAGTCAGGCTGTTAGAGCAGGTAAGCAGTTTTTT
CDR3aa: CASSQAVRAGKQFF

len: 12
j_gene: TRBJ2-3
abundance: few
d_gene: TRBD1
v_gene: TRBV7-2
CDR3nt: TGTGCCAGCAGCCAGGGGGTGGATACGCAGTATTTT
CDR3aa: CASSQGVDTQYF

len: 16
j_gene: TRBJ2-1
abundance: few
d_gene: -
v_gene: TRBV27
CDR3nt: TGTGCCAGCACGGGCCTCTCCCTTACAACCTACAATGAGCAGTTCTTC
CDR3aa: CASTGLSLTTYNEQFF

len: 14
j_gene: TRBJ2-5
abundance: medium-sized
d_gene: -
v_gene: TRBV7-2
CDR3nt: TGTGCCAGCAGCCAAGGGGGTTCCCAAGAGACCCAGTACTTC
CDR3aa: CASSQGGSQETQYF

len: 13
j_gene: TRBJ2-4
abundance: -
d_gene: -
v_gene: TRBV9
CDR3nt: TGTGCCAGGACGCTCGGAGCCAAAAACATGCAGTATTTC
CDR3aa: CARTLGAKNMQYF

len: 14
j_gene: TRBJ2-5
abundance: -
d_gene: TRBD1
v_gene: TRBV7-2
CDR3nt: TGTGCCAGCAGCTCTTCACAGGGGGAGGAGACCCAGTACTTC
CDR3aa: CASSSSQGEETQYF

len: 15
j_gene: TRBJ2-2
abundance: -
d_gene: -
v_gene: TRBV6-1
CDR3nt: TGTGCCAGCAGTGAATTTTCAGGGGTCACCGGGGAGCTGTTTTTT
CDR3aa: CASSEFSGVTGELFF

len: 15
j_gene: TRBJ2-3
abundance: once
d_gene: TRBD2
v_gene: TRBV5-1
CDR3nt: TGCGCCAGCAGCGATGGGGGGGGGTCCACAGATACGCAGTATTTT
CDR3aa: CASSDGGGSTDTQYF

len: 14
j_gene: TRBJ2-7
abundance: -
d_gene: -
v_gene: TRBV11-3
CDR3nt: TGTGCCAGCAGCTTAGGCACTGGGCCGTCCGAGCAGTACTTC
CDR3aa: CASSLGTGPSEQYF

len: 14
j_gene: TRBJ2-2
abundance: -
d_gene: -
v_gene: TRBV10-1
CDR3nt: TGCGCCAGCAGTCGCAGGACGGATACCGGGGAGCTGTTTTTT
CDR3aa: CASSRRTDTGELFF

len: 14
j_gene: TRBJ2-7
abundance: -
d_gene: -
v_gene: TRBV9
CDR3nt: TGTGCCAGCAGCGTAGGACTAGAACCCTACGAGCAGTACTTC
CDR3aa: CASSVGLEPYEQYF

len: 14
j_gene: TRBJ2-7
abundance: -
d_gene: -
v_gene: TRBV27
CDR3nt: TGTGCGGGGAGTTGGGGCGGGGACACAGATACGCAGTACTTC
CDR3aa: CAGSWGGDTDTQYF

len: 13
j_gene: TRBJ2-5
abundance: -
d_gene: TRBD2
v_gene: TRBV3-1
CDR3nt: TGTGCCAGCAGCCAAGACGGGGAGGGAAAGCAGTACTTC
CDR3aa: CASSQDGEGKQYF

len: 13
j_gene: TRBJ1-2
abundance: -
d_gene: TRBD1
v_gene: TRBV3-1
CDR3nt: TGTGCCAGCAGGCGACAGGGGGCAAGTGGCTACACCTTC
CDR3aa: CASRRQGASGYTF